These 19 T cell receptor beta chains were all obtained from the same sample, sequenced in a study of T cell repertoires in cytomegalovirus infection. TCRdb ran MiXCR on the reads and lists one entry per CDR3 protein. The sample has some 600,000 distinct CDR3 sequences, more than 20% seen once. The specimen was CD8+ T cells from PBMCs. Receptors originate from a human donor in good health (CMV status not recorded). Some clones in this sample may be carry-over from other donors' samples.

This clonotype showed up just a few times. The chain recombines TRBV13 with TRBJ2-7, with D perhaps matching TRBD2 (6 bases). Trimming left V 4 bases short and J 5 bases short, with 12 bases between. Germline-derived CDR1 and CDR2 are PRHDT and FYEKMQ (reference sequence). This CDR3 contains 13 residues. CDR3 DNA sequence: TGTGCCAGCAGCTGGGCTAGCGATGACGAGCAGTACGTC. Its translation is CASSWASDDEQYV.

In this sample, this clonotype turned up a few times. The chain is built from TRBV4-3 and TRBJ2-1; D gene uncertain. CDR1 is LGHNA and CDR2 is YSLEER in the germline V gene. This CDR3 comprises 15 residues. V shed 5 bases and J shed 3 bases, with 14 bases lying between them. The DNA of the CDR3 is TGCGCCAGCAGCACAAGCAGCGAAGTCTACAATGAGCAGTTCTTC. This gives the protein CASSTSSEVYNEQFF.

The chain carries TRBV20-1 and TRBJ2-7, with 13 bases aligning to TRBD2. Germline assignment: CDR1 DFQATT and CDR2 SNEGSKA (reference sequence). The V gene end was trimmed by 4 bases and the J gene end by 4 bases; junction bases not matched to a gene: 7. The CDR3 has 15 amino acids. The CDR3: CSANGLAGDSYEQYF. DNA of the CDR3: TGCAGTGCTAACGGACTAGCGGGGGACTCTTACGAGCAGTACTTC.

The table lists this clonotype with a few counts. The genes are TRBV6-6 and TRBJ1-5, with D possibly matching TRBD1 (5 bases). The CDR3 consists of 16 residues. Deletions cut 0 bases from V and 1 base from J, with 10 bases between. The germline V gene encodes CDR1 MNHNY and CDR2 SVGAGI (reference sequence). CDR3 sequence: CASSYSRRESNQPQHF. CDR3 nucleotide sequence: TGTGCCAGCAGTTACTCGCGCAGGGAGAGCAATCAGCCCCAGCATTTT.

The chain is built from TRBV20-1 and TRBJ2-3; the match to TRBD2 covers 7 bases. V lost 0 bases and J lost 6; bases outside the gene matches: 18. Germline V gene sequence: CDR1 DFQATT, CDR2 SNEGSKA (reference sequence). The CDR3 extends over 18 amino acids. CDR3 DNA sequence: TGCAGTGCTAGAGAGGGAGGGGCTAGCTACCCCCCGGGTGATACGCAGTATTTT. It encodes CSAREGGASYPPGDTQYF.

This clonotype was found many times. The rearrangement joins TRBV5-4 to TRBJ2-1; D remains ambiguous. Germline assignment: CDR1 SGHNT and CDR2 YYREEE (reference sequence). V was shortened by 4 bases and J by 7 bases, with 9 bases between the two germline ends. The CDR3 contains 12 residues. This CDR3 reads CASSGLDNEQFF. CDR3 nucleotides: TGTGCCAGCAGCGGGCTGGATAATGAGCAGTTCTTC.

This clonotype occurred many times. This chain joins TRBV12-3 or TRBV12-4 and TRBJ1-5, with D perhaps matching TRBD1 (5 bases). The ends were cut back, 6 bases at V and 7 bases at J, with 10 bases in the middle. The CDR3 spans 12 residues. The CDR3 DNA sequence: TGTGCCAGCAGCCACGGGGGGCAGCCCCAGCATTTT. Translation: CASSHGGQPQHF.

The table lists this clonotype with many counts. This chain links TRBV19 with TRBJ2-1, with 7 bases matching TRBD1. Losses at the gene ends were 7 bases for V and 7 bases for J; bases not matched to a gene: 1. The germline V gene has CDR1 LNHDA and CDR2 SQIVND (reference sequence). This CDR3 is built from 11 residues. The CDR3 DNA reads as TGTGCCAGTAACAGGGGTAATGAGCAGTTCTTC. Translating gives CASNRGNEQFF.

This clonotype appeared many times. The rearrangement uses TRBV6-2 or TRBV6-3 and TRBJ1-1; 9 bases agree with TRBD1. Looked up from germline, CDR1 is MNHEY and CDR2 is SVGEGT. This CDR3 spans 16 amino acids. With V trimmed by 5 bases and J by 7 bases, 14 bases remained unmatched. CDR3 bases: TGTGCCAGCAGTCTAGACAGGGGGTTTGTATGGATTGAAGCTTTCTTT. Translation: CASSLDRGFVWIEAFF.

Ten or more counts support this clonotype. This sequence joins TRBV7-2 and TRBJ1-2; D is uncertain. The V and J ends lost 5 bases and 3 bases respectively, with 10 bases between them. This CDR3 has 13 residues. Per germline, CDR1 SGHTA and CDR2 FQGNSA. CDR3 sequence: CASSPGRYYGYTF. The CDR3 bases are TGTGCCAGCAGCCCCGGACGGTACTATGGCTACACCTTC.

This clonotype was counted many times. This chain connects TRBV7-2 to TRBJ2-5; 7 bases fit TRBD1. This CDR3 has 16 amino acids. V lost 0 bases, J lost 3 bases, and 7 bases stayed unmatched. The germline CDR1 and CDR2 sequences are SGHTA and FQGNSA. Here the CDR3 DNA reads TGTGCCAGCAGCTTAGCCGCGACAGGGTTCGAAGAGACCCAGTACTTC. The encoded protein is CASSLAATGFEETQYF.

This clonotype was seen more than once but under ten times. The J gene is TRBJ2-1, the V gene TRBV11-2; no firm D call. The CDR3 consists of 15 residues. Germline V gene sequence: CDR1 SGHAT, CDR2 FQNNGV. The V gene lost 5 bases and the J gene lost 8 bases, with 19 bases spanning the gap. CDR3 nucleotide sequence: TGTGCCAGCAGCGAAAAAAAGATGAGAAGAGATGAGCAGTTCTTC. This codes for CASSEKKMRRDEQFF.

The sample holds many counts of this clonotype. This sequence joins TRBV7-8 and TRBJ1-5; D gene uncertain. CDR1 is SGHVS, CDR2 FQNEAQ, per germline. Trimming took off 1 base at V and 3 bases at J, with 10 bases between the two ends. The CDR3 sequence is 15 residues long. The CDR3, as DNA: TGTGCCAGCAGCTTAGTTCCGGCTTCCAATCAGCCCCAGCATTTT. Translating gives CASSLVPASNQPQHF. Supplemented by reference TRBV7-8 and TRBJ1-5, the full variable domain reads GAGVSQSPRYKVAKRGQDVALRCDPISGHVSLFWYQQALGQGPEFLTYFQNEAQLDKSGLPSDRFFAERPEGSVSTLKIQRTQQEDSAVYLCASSLVPASNQPQHFGDGTRLSIL.

This clonotype has a count of ten or more. This chain joins TRBV7-2 and TRBJ1-6; D remains ambiguous. Trimming cost V 1 base and J 7 bases, with 8 bases left between them. The CDR3 totals 14 residues. In germline, CDR1 is SGHTA, CDR2 FQGNSA. CDR3 nucleotides: TGTGCCAGCAGCTTAGAACAGAGGAATTCACCCCTCCACTTT. This translates into CASSLEQRNSPLHF.

This chain's CDR3 is CASSGAGWANEKLFF. CDR3 in DNA: TGTGCCAGCAGTGGGGCGGGCTGGGCTAATGAAAAACTGTTTTTT. The chain combines TRBV25-1 with TRBJ1-4; D gene unclear. Germline-derived CDR1 and CDR2 are MGHDK and SYGVNS. The CDR3 length is 15 residues. V was trimmed by 4 bases and J by 3 bases, leaving 12 bases between them.

This rearrangement joins TRBV28 to TRBJ2-1, with D perhaps matching TRBD2 (5 bases). The CDR3 length is 12 residues. The V and J ends lost 8 bases and 8 bases respectively, with 13 bases between them. Per the germline V gene, CDR1 is MDHEN and CDR2 is SYDVKM. CDR3 sequence (DNA): TGTGCCAGCCTCACTAGATTCGATGAGCAGTTCTTC. This codes for CASLTRFDEQFF.

This clonotype came up a few times. V usage is TRBV7-9 and J usage is TRBJ2-7, with a tentative D call TRBD1 (5 bases). From germline, CDR1 is SEHNR and CDR2 FQNEAQ (reference sequence). There are 16 residues in the CDR3. V shed 1 base and J shed 4 bases, with 17 bases lying between them. The CDR3 protein is CASSLELQGNPYEQYF. CDR3 coding DNA: TGTGCCAGCAGCTTAGAACTCCAGGGAAACCCATACGAGCAGTACTTC.

The CDR3 loop reads CAISESEGHNYGYTF. For the CDR3, the DNA is TGTGCCATCAGTGAGTCCGAAGGCCATAACTATGGCTACACCTTC. The V gene is TRBV10-3, the J gene TRBJ1-2; D not resolved. Germline-derived CDR1 and CDR2 are ENHRY and SYGVKD. V gave up 0 bases and J gave up 1 base, with 9 bases separating them. This CDR3 contains 15 residues.

The chain joins TRBV29-1 to TRBJ1-1; D not resolved. The germline V gene encodes CDR1 SQVTM and CDR2 ANQGSEA. The CDR3 runs to 15 residues. Trimming took off 0 bases at V and 4 bases at J, with 15 bases between the two ends. The CDR3 loop reads CSVEEGGLLGTEAFF. The CDR3 DNA reads TGCAGCGTTGAAGAGGGAGGACTTCTGGGCACTGAAGCTTTCTTT.